Included here is one T cell receptor (beta chain) sequence, with context. Its antigen is still unknown. No base quality information exists; no much larger clone differs at one position. The germline V gene yields MNHEY for CDR1 and SVGEGT for CDR2. The CDR3 numbers 14 residues from cysteine through phenylalanine. The retained sequence is limited to the CDR3, 42 bases, with the frame set at the first base. V has 5 bases trimmed and J has 11 bases trimmed; junction bases matching no gene number 7. TCRbeta CDR3 regions were amplified from genomic DNA by means of the immunoSEQ Assay, a bias-controlled multiplex PCR. The original pipeline was this. Nucleated cell counts per sample were estimated from amplification of reference gene primers within the assay. To quantify the absolute abundance of each unique TCRbeta CDR3 rearrangement, sequence reads were collapsed and filtered. For each sample, productive Simpson clonality was calculated as the square root of Simpson's diversity index over productive rearrangements. This is the immuneACCESS table as TCRdb keeps it, with only in-frame sequences that have V and J called. A part of the clones is gone; compared with another copy, unresolved V genes explain less than half, and the rest is unexplained. The V and J calls and the clone size are those of that table, but D and trimming were determined from the DNA. This sample has roughly 400,000 clones in its table, and around 92% of those were observed once. Of the sample, 1.5% to 2% falls within the top ten clones.

This sample was taken from a study of blood T cell repertoires in COVID-19 (dated by TCRdb to about 2020). A note on the overall study: The collaborator samples originated in the United States, Italy and Spain and spanned the acute and convalescent phases of COVID-19. Sample metadata almost always included a de-identified subject ID, COVID-19 status, age in years and sex. The repertoires were made available in a free public database intended to serve as a resource for research on the immune response to SARS-CoV-2. Samples came from the ongoing ImmuneRACE study (first 160 participants) plus 1,254 subjects from 6 global collaborators. HLA class I and class II types, where available, came from metadata supplied by the sample provider rather than from assay-based typing. Deeply sampled blood TCRbeta repertoires from subjects exposed to, actively infected with, or recovered from COVID-19 were included in the dataset. The prospective study material was composed of cDNA or gDNA derived from T cells, B-cell-depleted T cells, or PBMCs.

Paper-wide results and their limitations: The amount of clinical and demographic metadata varied by source and participant and was provided uncurated.

In the prospective study, participants were 18 to 89 years old, resided in about two dozen geographic areas of the United States, and were enrolled through a virtual design. In the prospective study, cohorts were assigned on the basis of participant-reported clinical history obtained from a screening survey and a study questionnaire. For ImmuneRACE Cohort 3, a participant was defined as recovered based on two consecutive negative NP/OP PCR tests, clearance by a healthcare professional, or resolution of symptoms. Each participant in the prospective study had whole blood, serum and a nasopharyngeal or oropharyngeal swab collected by mobile phlebotomists. Participants in the prospective study had the option to provide additional blood draws and questionnaires over a 2-month period. Before DNA extraction, blood samples from the prospective study were shipped at room temperature or frozen.

Sequencing input: PBMCs or T cells enriched from blood (not recorded which). The V gene is TRBV6-2 or TRBV6-3 and the J gene is TRBJ2-7, with 15 central nucleotides matching TRBD2. This clonotype was sampled from a woman aged 25 to 45 who had recovered from COVID-19. The encoded CDR3 is CASSQGLAGGSEYF. The DNA sequence is TGTGCCAGCAGTCAGGGACTAGCGGGGGGATCCGAGTACTTC.